Below are 32 T cell receptor beta chains sequenced from a single sample in a study of naive and memory T cell subsets. The beta constant-region primer was an equimolar mix of two oligonucleotides covering TRBC1 and TRBC2. Four rounds of PCR amplified the ligated cDNA using nested alpha and beta constant-region primers plus SP2. A single record per CDR3 protein comes from TCRdb applying MiXCR to the UMI-ligation and nested PCR reads. The data show 95,000 to 150,000 distinct CDR3 sequences, roughly 32% seen once. The sample was central memory CD4+ T cells from blood. Source of these receptors: a human donor in good health.

J is TRBJ2-7 and V is TRBV29-1, with D unresolved. Trimming left V 4 bases short and J 0 bases short, with 13 bases between. The CDR3 totals 14 residues. Germline lookup yields CDR1 SQVTM and CDR2 ANQGSEA. The DNA of the CDR3 is TGCAGCGTTGGGTCCCCTAGTAGCTCCTACGAGCAGTACTTC. As protein: CSVGSPSSSYEQYF.

V is TRBV5-1 and J is TRBJ1-1; D may be TRBD1 (5 bases). Looked up from germline, CDR1 is SGHRS and CDR2 is YFSETQ. Trimming removed 3 bases from V and 1 base from J, with 10 bases in between. The CDR3 runs to 14 residues. In DNA, the CDR3 is TGCGCCAGCAGCTCCGACAGCACGAACACTGAAGCTTTCTTT. It codes for CASSSDSTNTEAFF.

CDR3: CASSESVNTEAFF. The CDR3 region has the DNA TGTGCCAGCAGTGAATCGGTGAACACTGAAGCTTTCTTT. The V call is TRBV2, the J call TRBJ1-1; no firm D call. CDR3 length: 13 residues. Trimming removed 2 bases at V and 0 bases at J, with 4 bases between. Germline assignment: CDR1 SNHLY and CDR2 FYNNEI.

This sequence joins TRBV7-2 and TRBJ2-3, with 10 bases fitting TRBD2. J lost 2 bases, V lost 5 bases, and 7 bases had no gene match. Germline CDR1 and CDR2: SGHTA and FQGNSA. The CDR3 length is 16 residues. CDR3 protein: CASSPIAGGHTDTQYF. The CDR3 DNA reads TGTGCCAGCAGCCCTATAGCGGGAGGACACACAGATACGCAGTATTTT. Together with reference TRBV7-2 and TRBJ2-3, the CDR3 gives the full variable domain: GAGVSQSPSNKVTEKGKDVELRCDPISGHTALYWYRQSLGQGLEFLIYFQGNSAPDKSGLPSDRFSAERTGGSVSTLTIQRTQQEDSAVYLCASSPIAGGHTDTQYFGPGTRLTVL.

The chain joins TRBV20-1 to TRBJ1-2, with D unresolved. The V gene lost 0 bases and the J gene lost 6 bases, with 11 bases spanning the gap. The CDR3 extends over 13 amino acids. Germline CDR1 is DFQATT and CDR2 is SNEGSKA (reference sequence). CDR3 sequence (DNA): TGCAGTGCTAGAGACGGCAGCAGCCATGGCTACACCTTC. This gives the protein CSARDGSSHGYTF.

The genes are TRBV3-1 and TRBJ1-1, with no clear D. The germline V gene has CDR1 LGHDT and CDR2 YNNKEL (reference sequence). V was pared by 0 bases and J by 6 bases, with 11 bases between. This CDR3 contains 14 residues. As DNA, the CDR3 is TGTGCCAGCAGCCAAGAAGGAGGAGGACCTGAAGCTTTCTTT. Translating gives CASSQEGGGPEAFF. The full variable domain, rest sourced from reference TRBV3-1 and TRBJ1-1, is DTAVSQTPKYLVTQMGNDKSIKCEQNLGHDTMYWYKQDSKKFLKIMFSYNNKELIINETVPNRFSPKSPDKAHLNLHINSLELGDSAVYFCASSQEGGGPEAFFGQGTRLTVV.

J is TRBJ2-2 and V is TRBV27; D is unclear. V lost 0 bases and J lost 6, with 23 bases in between. The CDR3 extends over 19 amino acids. Germline CDR1 and CDR2: MNHEY and SMNVEV (reference sequence). CDR3 loop: CASSLSPRLVLNRPGELFF. As DNA, the CDR3 is TGTGCCAGCAGTTTATCCCCTAGGCTAGTTTTAAACCGTCCCGGGGAGCTGTTTTTT.

The rearrangement uses TRBV19 and TRBJ2-7; possible D gene TRBD1, 6 bases. Germline V gene sequence: CDR1 LNHDA, CDR2 SQIVND (reference sequence). V lost 5 bases and J lost 4, with 15 bases in between. The CDR3 has 14 residues. DNA for the CDR3: TGTGCCAGTAGTGCCAGGGGACGTCCGTACGAGCAGTACTTC. Translation: CASSARGRPYEQYF.

This chain uses TRBV20-1 with TRBJ2-3; 8 bases are shared with TRBD2. This CDR3 comprises 15 residues. The germline gives CDR1 DFQATT, CDR2 SNEGSKA (reference sequence). V was clipped by 6 bases and J by 4 bases; unmatched bases: 12. The CDR3 DNA sequence: TGCAGTGCGATCCCTCCAGCGGGAGTAGCAGATACGCAGTATTTT. Protein product: CSAIPPAGVADTQYF.

The sample holds a few counts of this clonotype. The chain couples TRBV6-6 to TRBJ2-7, with D uncertain. The CDR3 has 12 amino acids. The germline gives CDR1 MNHNY, CDR2 SVGAGI (reference sequence). Between the trimmed V and J ends, which lost 3 bases and 5 bases, there was a span of 8 bases. CDR3 coding DNA: TGTGCCAGCAGTTATAGGGTCCACGAGCAGTACTTC. Its protein is CASSYRVHEQYF.

Only a few counts were recorded for this clonotype. The genes are TRBV5-5 and TRBJ1-2; no clear D. This CDR3 is built from 15 residues. Trimming shortened V by 6 bases and J by 4 bases, and 19 bases separated the two germline ends. Germline lookup yields CDR1 SGHKS and CDR2 YYEKEE (reference sequence). CDR3 region: CASNPRGNGSYGYTF. CDR3 in DNA: TGTGCCAGCAACCCCCGGGGAAACGGTAGCTATGGCTACACCTTC.

The chain carries TRBV19 and TRBJ1-3; D is unresolved. V shed 3 bases and J shed 4 bases, with 7 bases lying between them. Germline V lookup: CDR1 LNHDA, CDR2 SQIVND (reference sequence). The length of the CDR3 is 13 residues. This CDR3 reads CASSMTDGNTIYF. In DNA, the CDR3 is TGTGCCAGTAGTATGACCGACGGAAACACCATATATTTT.

V is TRBV20-1 and J is TRBJ1-6; the D gene is possibly TRBD1 (5 bases). CDR1 and CDR2 (germline): DFQATT, SNEGSKA (reference sequence). This CDR3 contains 13 residues. Trimming left V 0 bases short and J 8 bases short, with 8 bases between. The CDR3: CSARDRGDSPLHF. In nucleotides, the CDR3 is TGCAGTGCTAGAGATCGGGGGGATTCACCCCTCCACTTT.

This clonotype was picked up a small number of times. Its ends do not fully match the called genes, so a read error is possible. The CDR3 DNA reads as TGTGCCAGCAGCTTAGAGCGGGCAACTAATGAAAAACTGTTCTTT. It specifies CASSLERATNEKLFF. The chain links TRBV7-2 to TRBJ1-4; D gene ambiguous. CDR1 is SGHTA, CDR2 FQGNSA, per germline. This CDR3 comprises 15 residues.

For this clonotype: The CDR3 carries no conserved terminal phenylalanine or tryptophan, so it likely arises from a read error. The V and J genes are TRBV6-1 and TRBJ1-1, with D hard to call. The CDR3 sequence is 13 residues long. Germline values: CDR1 MNHNS, CDR2 SASEGT. V lost 7 bases and J lost 5, with 14 bases in between. The CDR3 coding sequence is TGTGCCAGCACCGAAAGCGGAGGGACTGAAGCTTTCATT. This sequence encodes CASTESGGTEAFI.

This rearrangement joins TRBV6-5 to TRBJ2-7; D unresolved. The CDR3 spans 14 residues. Trimming took off 5 bases at V and 4 bases at J, with 15 bases between the two ends. In germline, CDR1 is MNHEY, CDR2 SVGAGI. The CDR3 DNA follows: TGTGCCAGCAGTGAGGCGGCGGTACGGTACGAGCAGTACTTC. The encoded protein is CASSEAAVRYEQYF.

This clonotype was seen a handful of times. The chain carries TRBV9 and TRBJ2-2; 8 bases map to TRBD1. Germline V CDR1 and CDR2: SGDLS, YYNGEE. The CDR3 has 14 residues. The V and J ends lost 3 bases and 7 bases, in that order; junction bases with no gene match: 5. The CDR3 here is CASSARGLGGELFF. In DNA form, the CDR3 reads TGTGCCAGCAGCGCCAGGGGGCTCGGCGGGGAGCTGTTTTTT.

This chain connects TRBV12-3 or TRBV12-4 to TRBJ2-3, with 10 bases matching TRBD2. The V segment lost 5 bases and the J segment 6 bases; nucleotides outside the gene matches: 5. This CDR3 region has 14 residues. The CDR3 sequence is CASSSGRDGDTQYF. Written as DNA, the CDR3 is TGTGCCAGCAGTAGCGGGAGGGACGGTGATACGCAGTATTTT.

Ten or more counts support this clonotype. V and J are TRBV15 and TRBJ2-7; 8 bases line up with TRBD2. The trim removed 6 bases at V and 8 bases at J, leaving 15 bases unmatched. The length of the CDR3 is 15 residues. Germline V gene lookup returns CDR1 LNHNV and CDR2 YYDKDF (reference sequence). CDR3 sequence: CATSKRGGTSRQQYF. The DNA of the CDR3 is TGTGCCACCAGTAAAAGAGGGGGGACTAGTCGCCAGCAGTACTTC.

This clonotype was detected a few times. Here the CDR3 DNA reads TGTGCCAGCAGCTTATCGGTGGGCAGCACAGATACGCAGTATTTT. Its translation is CASSLSVGSTDTQYF. The chain recombines TRBV7-3 with TRBJ2-3; D uncertain. Germline CDR1 is SGHTA and CDR2 is FQGTGA. V lost 2 bases and J lost 0, with 9 bases in between. This CDR3 has 15 amino acids.

J is TRBJ1-2 and V is TRBV12-3 or TRBV12-4; 9 bases agree with TRBD1. After removal of 4 bases from V and 4 bases from J, the junction contained 4 bases not matched to a gene. CDR3 length: 14 amino acids. The CDR3: CASSSDRGRYGYTF. Here the CDR3 DNA reads TGTGCCAGCAGTTCGGACAGGGGACGCTATGGCTACACCTTC.

This sequence joins TRBV5-1 and TRBJ1-1; TRBD1 agrees at 8 bases. The CDR3 spans 14 residues. Germline V lookup: CDR1 SGHRS, CDR2 YFSETQ. J lost 7 bases, V lost 3 bases, and 8 bases had no gene match. The DNA for the CDR3 is TGCGCCAGCAGCTCGACAGGGGACTCCGGTGAAGCTTTCTTT. Encoded protein: CASSSTGDSGEAFF.

This clonotype was seen only a few times. This chain links TRBV19 with TRBJ2-1, with 8 bases identical to TRBD2. Germline V CDR1 and CDR2: LNHDA, SQIVND (reference sequence). V lost 4 bases, J lost 12 bases, and 2 bases stayed unmatched. This CDR3 is 11 amino acids long. DNA of the CDR3: TGTGCCAGTAGTAACGGGAGGGGGCAGTTCTTC. Protein: CASSNGRGQFF. The full variable domain, its missing parts supplied by reference TRBV19 and TRBJ2-1, is DGGITQSPKYLFRKEGQNVTLSCEQNLNHDAMYWYRQDPGQGLRLIYYSQIVNDFQKGDIAEGYSVSREKKESFPLTVTSAQKNPTAFYLCASSNGRGQFFGPGTRLTVL.

The chain links TRBV20-1 to TRBJ2-2; 12 positions match TRBD1. Germline CDR1 and CDR2: DFQATT and SNEGSKA (reference sequence). This CDR3 is built from 15 residues. The trim removed 2 bases at V and 7 bases at J, leaving 5 bases unmatched. For the CDR3, the DNA is TGCAGTGCTAGATCCGGGACAGGGGGCTTCGGGGAGCTGTTTTTT. Protein product: CSARSGTGGFGELFF.

The rearrangement uses TRBV7-9 and TRBJ2-3; D is undetermined. Germline V gene data show CDR1 as SEHNR and CDR2 as FQNEAQ (reference sequence). Between the trimmed V and J ends, which lost 3 bases and 5 bases, there was a span of 15 bases. The CDR3 sequence is 15 residues long. The CDR3 nucleotides are TGTGCCAGCAGCTTTGCTATCGGTTGGGTAGATACGCAGTATTTT. Its protein is CASSFAIGWVDTQYF.

This chain links TRBV5-1 with TRBJ2-1; perhaps TRBD1 as D (8 bases). Germline CDR1 and CDR2: SGHRS and YFSETQ. Trimming cost V 6 bases and J 7 bases, with 11 bases left between them. This CDR3 region has 12 residues. CDR3 sequence reads: CASNRGGNEQFF. The CDR3 bases are TGCGCCAGCAACAGGGGGGGGAATGAGCAGTTCTTC. Variable domain in full (rest from reference TRBV5-1 and TRBJ2-1): KAGVTQTPRYLIKTRGQQVTLSCSPISGHRSVSWYQQTPGQGLQFLFEYFSETQRNKGNFPGRFSGRQFSNSRSEMNVSTLELGDSALYLCASNRGGNEQFFGPGTRLTVL.

Only a few counts were recorded for this clonotype. This chain uses TRBV20-1 with TRBJ2-5; 12 positions match TRBD2. J gave up 1 base and V 4 bases, and 10 bases lay outside the gene matches. Germline CDR1 DFQATT, CDR2 SNEGSKA (reference sequence). The CDR3 consists of 17 residues. The CDR3 loop is CSAITSGRRGGQETQYF. The CDR3 nucleotides read TGCAGTGCTATTACTAGCGGGAGGAGAGGTGGCCAAGAGACCCAGTACTTC.

Only a few counts were recorded for this clonotype. The chain joins TRBV21-1 to TRBJ1-6; the DNA was not compared with TRBD1, the D call given in the table. TRBV21-1 is tagged as a pseudogene. The CDR3 totals 14 residues. The CDR3 reads CASSKRDELAPLHF. Here the CDR3 DNA reads TGTGCCAGCAGCAAAAGGGACGAATTGGCACCCCTCCACTTT.

This clonotype was seen repeatedly, ten times or more. V and J are TRBV11-2 and TRBJ2-6; D unclear. Germline CDR1 and CDR2: SGHAT and FQNNGV. The CDR3 has 16 amino acids. Trimming removed 1 base at V and 0 bases at J, with 7 bases between. The CDR3 DNA reads TGTGCCAGCAGCTTAGGTGGGATCTCTGGGGCCAACGTCCTGACTTTC. This gives the protein CASSLGGISGANVLTF.

The chain employs TRBV6-2 or TRBV6-3 and TRBJ1-5; D is ambiguous. CDR3 length: 15 amino acids. With 5 bases removed from V and 1 base from J, the gap between germline ends came to 12 bases. Germline values: CDR1 MNHEY, CDR2 SVGEGT. CDR3 sequence: CASSSFGPSNQPQHF. The CDR3 DNA reads TGTGCCAGCAGTAGCTTCGGTCCCAGCAATCAGCCCCAGCATTTT.

This clonotype was detected only once. The chain couples TRBV2 to TRBJ2-5; D possibly corresponds to TRBD1 (6 bases). Trimming removed 6 bases from V and 5 bases from J, with 13 bases in between. The CDR3 covers 13 residues. CDR1 and CDR2 (germline): SNHLY, FYNNEI. The CDR3 loop reads CASSGTWGETQYF. CDR3 coding DNA: TGTGCCAGCAGCGGGACATGGGGGGAGACCCAGTACTTC.

Ten or more counts support this clonotype. Here the CDR3 DNA reads TGCAGTGCTAGAGTACAGGGGGCTGGGAATGAGCAGTTCTTC. Protein product: CSARVQGAGNEQFF. This chain links TRBV20-1 with TRBJ2-1; 9 bases match TRBD1. CDR1 is DFQATT and CDR2 is SNEGSKA in the germline V gene (reference sequence). Unmatched junction bases numbered 5, after V lost 1 base and J lost 7 bases. This CDR3 is built from 14 residues.